A single sample gave rise to the 27 T cell receptor beta chains below, sequenced in a study of CD8+ T cells in alopecia areata. Isolated RNA was reverse transcribed into cDNA used as the sequencing template. TCRdb keeps only in-frame clones here, not all; method: immunoSEQ multiplex PCR. The sample contains about 130,000 clones, around three fifths of which appear only once. Source: CD4+ T cells sorted from blood, taken at week 0. The receptors originated from a human donor with alopecia areata.

V gene TRBV7-2 combines with J gene TRBJ1-4; D is ambiguous. The CDR3 loop spans 15 amino acids. The V gene lost 1 base and the J gene lost 7 bases, with 13 bases spanning the gap. Germline-derived CDR1 and CDR2 are SGHTA and FQGNSA. The CDR3 protein is CASSLVVGSGEKLFF. The CDR3 DNA reads TGTGCCAGCAGCTTAGTAGTCGGATCAGGTGAAAAACTGTTTTTT.

This clone was observed a few times. The chain couples TRBV7-9 to TRBJ1-2; the match to TRBD1 covers 9 bases. With 5 bases clipped from V and 5 bases from J, the junction kept 6 bases outside the gene matches. The CDR3 totals 14 residues. The germline V gene encodes CDR1 SEHNR and CDR2 FQNEAQ (reference sequence). CDR3 sequence reads: CASSHPGQGYGYTF. The CDR3 coding sequence is TGTGCCAGCAGCCATCCGGGACAGGGATATGGCTACACCTTC.

This clone appeared once. The chain is built from TRBV9 and TRBJ1-4; TRBD1 aligns across 7 bases. The V and J ends lost 2 bases and 7 bases, in that order; junction bases with no gene match: 17. CDR3 length: 18 amino acids. Germline CDR1 reads SGDLS; CDR2 reads YYNGEE. For the CDR3, the DNA is TGTGCCAGCAGCGTCGGTGGGGCGAGGGAGGGGGCAGGTGAAAAACTGTTTTTT. It encodes CASSVGGAREGAGEKLFF.

With regard to this clone: The same CDR3 is also encoded by other DNA sequences in this sample. The genes are TRBV5-1 and TRBJ2-2; D may be TRBD1 (6 bases). The germline V gene encodes CDR1 SGHRS and CDR2 YFSETQ. This CDR3 is 14 amino acids long. V gave up 4 bases and J gave up 3 bases, with 10 bases separating them. The CDR3 coding sequence is TGCGCCAGCAGCCGACAGGAGCACACCGGGGAGCTGTTTTTT. Its translation is CASSRQEHTGELFF.

V is TRBV2 and J is TRBJ1-2; TRBD1 agrees at 7 bases. V lost 8 bases to trimming and J lost 4 bases; unmatched junction nucleotides: 10. This CDR3 spans 14 amino acids. Germline assignment: CDR1 SNHLY and CDR2 FYNNEI. The CDR3 region has the DNA TGTGCCAGCTCGTTGCACCGGGACAGCTATGGCTACACCTTC. As protein: CASSLHRDSYGYTF.

This clone was seen more than once but under ten times. The rearrangement links TRBV4-2 to TRBJ2-2; TRBD2 matches at 11 bases. Germline CDR1 and CDR2: LGHNA and YNFKEQ. Trimming at V came to 5 bases and at J to 7 bases, leaving 9 bases not matched to a gene. CDR3 length: 16 residues. The CDR3 region has the DNA TGTGCCAGCAGCAGAGTAGCGGGAGGGTTTGGCGGGGAGCTGTTTTTT. As protein: CASSRVAGGFGGELFF.

The chain joins TRBV29-1 to TRBJ2-3; TRBD1 agrees at 11 bases. The CDR3 runs 14 residues. The V gene end was trimmed by 6 bases and the J gene end by 13 bases; junction bases not matched to a gene: 15. Germline V gives CDR1 SQVTM, CDR2 ANQGSEA. In DNA form, the CDR3 reads TGCAGCGTGGCTTACGAACTACGGACAGGGGGCAAGTATTTT. Translation gives CSVAYELRTGGKYF.

The rearrangement joins TRBV5-1 to TRBJ2-4; 8 bases agree with TRBD1. V lost 0 bases, J lost 0 bases, and 5 bases stayed unmatched. This CDR3 spans 17 amino acids. From germline, CDR1 is SGHRS and CDR2 YFSETQ. Here the CDR3 reads CASSLVFRGQAKNIQYF. In DNA form, the CDR3 reads TGCGCCAGCAGCTTGGTGTTCAGGGGGCAAGCCAAAAACATTCAGTACTTC.

The chain links TRBV11-3 to TRBJ1-6; 10 positions agree with TRBD1. Unmatched junction bases numbered 5, after V lost 5 bases and J lost 10 bases. CDR1 is SGHNT and CDR2 is YENEEA in the germline V gene. The CDR3 has 14 amino acids. This chain's CDR3 is CASSQGQGNSPLHF. CDR3 nucleotides: TGTGCCAGCAGCCAGGGACAGGGGAACTCACCCCTCCACTTT. The full variable domain, with the rest looked up from reference TRBV11-3 and TRBJ1-6, is EAGVVQSPRYKIIEKKQPVAFWCNPISGHNTLYWYLQNLGQGPELLIRYENEEAVDDSQLPKDRFSAERLKGVDSTLKIQPAELGDSAVYLCASSQGQGNSPLHFGNGTRLTVT.

This clone was detected a few times. This chain joins TRBV29-1 and TRBJ1-1, with no clear D. Trimming stripped 2 bases from V and 4 bases from J, with 11 bases between. Germline loops: CDR1 SQVTM, CDR2 ANQGSEA. This CDR3 region has 13 residues. The CDR3 DNA follows: TGCAGCGTTGAACGGATCAAAGGCACTGAAGCTTTCTTT. Its protein product is CSVERIKGTEAFF.

The chain joins TRBV9 to TRBJ2-5; 8 bases align to TRBD2. V dropped 0 bases and J dropped 2; count of bases not matched to a gene: 6. Germline loops: CDR1 SGDLS, CDR2 YYNGEE. CDR3 length equals 16 residues. CDR3: CASSVARAGGQETQYF. CDR3 DNA: TGTGCCAGCAGCGTAGCACGGGCGGGGGGTCAAGAGACCCAGTACTTC.

This clone was counted only a few times. The J gene is TRBJ2-7, the V gene TRBV7-9; 9 bases line up with TRBD2. Trimming removed 10 bases from V and 2 bases from J; junction bases left unmatched: 9. There are 14 residues in the CDR3. Germline-derived CDR1 and CDR2 are SEHNR and FQNEAQ (reference sequence). CDR3 region: CATRRLADTYEQYF. The CDR3 region has the DNA TGTGCCACCAGGCGACTAGCGGATACCTACGAGCAGTACTTC.

CDR3 region: CASSQRKGGETQYF. The CDR3 coding sequence is TGTGCCAGCAGCCAGCGAAAGGGCGGAGAGACCCAGTACTTC. The genes are TRBV14 and TRBJ2-5; D gene uncertain. Trimming stripped 3 bases from V and 4 bases from J, with 12 bases between. Germline loops: CDR1 SGHDN, CDR2 FVKESK. This CDR3 has 14 residues.

J is TRBJ2-5 and V is TRBV11-2, with TRBD2 identical over 12 bases. Germline V gene data show CDR1 as SGHAT and CDR2 as FQNNGV. V was pared by 5 bases and J by 5 bases, with 12 bases of the junction left unmatched. The CDR3 is made up of 17 amino acids. Here the CDR3 DNA reads TGTGCCAGCAGCCCCCCTAGCGGGAGGGCCCTCGATGAGACCCAGTACTTC. Translation gives CASSPPSGRALDETQYF.

The chain carries TRBV4-1 and TRBJ2-3; tentatively, D is TRBD2 (6 bases). Per germline, CDR1 MGHRA and CDR2 YSYEKL. The V gene lost 1 base and the J gene lost 5 bases, with 22 bases spanning the gap. This CDR3 region has 18 residues. CDR3 protein: CASSQVGRAGPRIDTQYF. The CDR3 bases are TGCGCCAGCAGCCAAGTTGGTCGCGCGGGGCCTAGGATAGATACGCAGTATTTT.

The chain uses TRBV4-1 and TRBJ1-3; the D is unclear. Germline V CDR1 and CDR2: MGHRA, YSYEKL. V was shortened by 1 base and J by 2 bases, with 12 bases between the two germline ends. The CDR3 contains 16 residues. The CDR3 DNA follows: TGCGCCAGCAGCCAAGCCCCCGGGGTACCTGGAAACACCATATATTTT. Translated: CASSQAPGVPGNTIYF.

V usage is TRBV4-3 and J usage is TRBJ1-2; 9 positions match TRBD1. The V and J ends lost 4 bases and 4 bases, in that order; junction bases with no gene match: 10. The CDR3 extends over 16 amino acids. Germline V gene sequence: CDR1 LGHNA, CDR2 YSLEER. CDR3 bases: TGCGCCAGCAGCCGTAATCCGGGACAGGGACCCTATGGCTACACCTTC. It translates to CASSRNPGQGPYGYTF.

This clone showed up just once. This chain connects TRBV20-1 to TRBJ1-2, with TRBD1 matching over 7 bases. Per the germline V gene, CDR1 is DFQATT and CDR2 is SNEGSKA (reference sequence). V dropped 5 bases and J dropped 7; count of bases not matched to a gene: 4. This CDR3 region has 11 residues. The CDR3 DNA follows: TGCAGTGCTCTGACAGGGTCTGGCTACACCTTC. Protein sequence: CSALTGSGYTF.

CDR3 nucleotide sequence: TGTGCCAGCAGCGGCCAGGGGGCTGGTGGCTACACCTTC. This codes for CASSGQGAGGYTF. V and J are TRBV9 and TRBJ1-2; the match to TRBD1 covers 8 bases. CDR1 SGDLS and CDR2 YYNGEE come from the germline V gene. J lost 7 bases, V lost 3 bases, and 5 bases had no gene match. The CDR3 consists of 13 residues.

The chain recombines TRBV7-2 with TRBJ2-3, with D perhaps matching TRBD1 (6 bases). V lost 5 bases, J lost 5 bases, and 8 bases lay in between. This CDR3 comprises 12 residues. Germline values: CDR1 SGHTA, CDR2 FQGNSA. This chain's CDR3 is CASSEQGDTQYF. The CDR3 DNA reads as TGTGCCAGCAGCGAACAGGGAGATACGCAGTATTTT.

The CDR3 here is CASRALNQPQHF. The CDR3 DNA reads TGTGCCAGCAGAGCACTTAATCAGCCCCAGCATTTT. The gene calls are TRBV6-6 and TRBJ1-5; no firm D call. The V gene's germline CDR1 is MNHNY and CDR2 SVGAGI (reference sequence). Trimming pared 6 bases from V and 4 bases from J, leaving 7 bases between. This CDR3 comprises 12 residues.

This chain links TRBV10-3 with TRBJ2-5, with D tentatively TRBD1 (5 bases). V was clipped by 6 bases and J by 0 bases, with 14 bases between them. CDR1 is ENHRY, CDR2 SYGVKD, per germline. The CDR3 spans 15 residues. CDR3 loop: CAISDSKHNQETQYF. The CDR3 DNA reads as TGTGCCATCAGCGACAGCAAGCACAACCAAGAGACCCAGTACTTC.

This CDR3 reads CASSIIRETQYF. Written as DNA, the CDR3 is TGTGCCAGCAGCATCATTCGAGAGACCCAGTACTTC. This chain links TRBV7-2 with TRBJ2-5; D unresolved. Trimming removed 5 bases at V and 4 bases at J, with 8 bases between. The CDR3 runs to 12 residues. Germline CDR1 is SGHTA and CDR2 is FQGNSA. Full variable domain (rest looked up from reference TRBV7-2 and TRBJ2-5): GAGVSQSPSNKVTEKGKDVELRCDPISGHTALYWYRQSLGQGLEFLIYFQGNSAPDKSGLPSDRFSAERTGGSVSTLTIQRTQQEDSAVYLCASSIIRETQYFGPGTRLLVL.

The chain employs TRBV9 and TRBJ1-1; TRBD1 is a possible D gene (5 bases). In germline, CDR1 is SGDLS, CDR2 YYNGEE. V was trimmed by 4 bases and J by 0 bases, leaving 10 bases between them. This CDR3 is built from 14 residues. The CDR3 sequence: CASSSQVMNTEAFF. In nucleotides, the CDR3 is TGTGCCAGCAGCTCACAGGTGATGAACACTGAAGCTTTCTTT.

J is TRBJ2-5 and V is TRBV7-3; perhaps D is TRBD1 or TRBD2 (5 bases each). Germline-derived CDR1 and CDR2 are SGHTA and FQGTGA. The CDR3 has 13 amino acids. V lost 6 bases to trimming and J lost 5 bases, with 13 bases between them. Written as DNA, the CDR3 is TGTGCCAGCAGTGCTGGGACCTTTGAGACCCAGTACTTC. This gives the protein CASSAGTFETQYF.

V gene TRBV5-6 combines with J gene TRBJ2-7, with unresolved D. The V end was cut by 0 bases, the J end by 2 bases, with 6 bases between. CDR1 SGHDT and CDR2 YYEEEE come from the germline V gene. The CDR3 runs 13 residues. The CDR3: CASSLADAYEQYF. As DNA, the CDR3 is TGTGCCAGCAGCTTGGCCGACGCCTACGAGCAGTACTTC.

CDR3 sequence reads: CASSPGGGGRTEAFF. The DNA of the CDR3 is TGTGCCAGCAGTCCCGGTGGGGGGGGTCGGACTGAAGCTTTCTTT. The V call is TRBV6-6, the J call TRBJ1-1; TRBD1 is a possible D gene (5 bases). CDR1 is MNHNY and CDR2 is SVGAGI in the germline V gene (reference sequence). V was cut by 5 bases and J by 5 bases, with 18 bases left in between. CDR3 length: 15 residues.